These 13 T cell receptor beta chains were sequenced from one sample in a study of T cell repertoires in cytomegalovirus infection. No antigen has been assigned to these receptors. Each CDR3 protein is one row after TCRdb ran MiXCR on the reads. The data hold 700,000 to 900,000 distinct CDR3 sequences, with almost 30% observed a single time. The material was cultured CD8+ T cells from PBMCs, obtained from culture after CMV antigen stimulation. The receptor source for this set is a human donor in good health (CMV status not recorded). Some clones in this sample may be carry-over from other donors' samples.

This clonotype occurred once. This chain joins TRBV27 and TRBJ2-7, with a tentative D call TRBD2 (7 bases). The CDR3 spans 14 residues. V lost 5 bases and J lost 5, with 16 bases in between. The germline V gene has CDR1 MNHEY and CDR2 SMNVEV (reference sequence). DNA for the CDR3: TGTGCCAGCAGTCCACTAGGGGGGGCCCACGAGCAGTACGTC. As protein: CASSPLGGAHEQYV.

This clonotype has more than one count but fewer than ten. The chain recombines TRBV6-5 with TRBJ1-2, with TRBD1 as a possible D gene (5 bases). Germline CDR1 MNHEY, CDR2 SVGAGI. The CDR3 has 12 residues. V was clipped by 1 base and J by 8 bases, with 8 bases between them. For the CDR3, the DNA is TGTGCCAGCAGTTACTTAGGGGACGGCTACACCTTC. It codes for CASSYLGDGYTF.

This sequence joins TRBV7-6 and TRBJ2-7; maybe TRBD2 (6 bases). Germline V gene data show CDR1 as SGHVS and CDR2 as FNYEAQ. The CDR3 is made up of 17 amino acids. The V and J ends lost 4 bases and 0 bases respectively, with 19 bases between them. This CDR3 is CASSSASGTESSYEQYF. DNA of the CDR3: TGTGCCAGCAGCTCTGCCTCCGGGACTGAGAGCTCCTACGAGCAGTACTTC.

DNA of the CDR3: TGTGTGGGGGTAGGGAACACTGAAGCTTTCTTT. Translating gives CVGVGNTEAFF. The chain is built from TRBV5-4 and TRBJ1-1, with D perhaps TRBD1 (5 bases). CDR1 is SGHNT and CDR2 is YYREEE in the germline V gene (reference sequence). The CDR3 runs to 11 residues.

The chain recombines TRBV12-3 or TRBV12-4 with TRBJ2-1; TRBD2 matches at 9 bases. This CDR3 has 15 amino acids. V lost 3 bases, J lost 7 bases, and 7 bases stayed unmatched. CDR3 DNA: TGTGCCAGCAGTTTGGCGGGGGGGACGGGTAATGAGCAGTTCTTC. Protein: CASSLAGGTGNEQFF.

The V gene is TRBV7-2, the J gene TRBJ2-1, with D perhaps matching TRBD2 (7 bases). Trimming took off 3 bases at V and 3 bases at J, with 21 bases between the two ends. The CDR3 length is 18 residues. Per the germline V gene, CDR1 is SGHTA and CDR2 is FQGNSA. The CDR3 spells CASSLGGPYNIGYNEQFF. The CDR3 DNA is TGTGCCAGCAGCTTGGGGGGGCCTTATAATATCGGCTACAATGAGCAGTTCTTC.

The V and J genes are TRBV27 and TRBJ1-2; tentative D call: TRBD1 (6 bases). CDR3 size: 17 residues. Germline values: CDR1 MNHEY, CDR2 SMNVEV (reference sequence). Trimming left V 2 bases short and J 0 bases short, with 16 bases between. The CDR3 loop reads CASSLTQQGLSNYGYTF. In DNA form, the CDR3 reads TGTGCCAGCAGTTTAACCCAACAGGGCCTTTCTAACTATGGCTACACCTTC.

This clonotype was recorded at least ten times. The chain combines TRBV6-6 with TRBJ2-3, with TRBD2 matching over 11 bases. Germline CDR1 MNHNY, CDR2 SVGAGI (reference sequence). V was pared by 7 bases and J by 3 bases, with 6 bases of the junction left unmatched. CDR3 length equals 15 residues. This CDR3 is CASTLAGGYTDTQYF. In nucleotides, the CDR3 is TGTGCCAGCACATTAGCGGGGGGGTATACAGATACGCAGTATTTT.

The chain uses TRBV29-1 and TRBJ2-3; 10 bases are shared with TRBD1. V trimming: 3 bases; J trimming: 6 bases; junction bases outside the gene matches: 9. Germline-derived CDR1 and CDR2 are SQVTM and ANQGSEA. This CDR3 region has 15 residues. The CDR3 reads CSVEGGQGNLDTQYF. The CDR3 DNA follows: TGCAGCGTTGAGGGGGGACAGGGGAACCTGGATACGCAGTATTTT.

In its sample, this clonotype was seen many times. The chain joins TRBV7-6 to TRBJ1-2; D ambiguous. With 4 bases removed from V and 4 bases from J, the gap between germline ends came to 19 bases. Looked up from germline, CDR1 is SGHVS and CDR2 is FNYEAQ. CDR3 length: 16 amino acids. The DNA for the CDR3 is TGTGCCAGCAGCTCTACGCCCCTTATTGGCCCCTATGGCTACACCTTC. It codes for CASSSTPLIGPYGYTF.

The CDR3 sequence: CASSLADFYEQYV. As DNA, the CDR3 is TGTGCCAGCAGCTTAGCAGACTTCTACGAGCAGTACGTC. V usage is TRBV7-9 and J usage is TRBJ2-7; no clear D gene. V was cut by 0 bases and J by 3 bases, with 6 bases left in between. Germline V lookup: CDR1 SEHNR, CDR2 FQNEAQ (reference sequence). CDR3 size: 13 residues.

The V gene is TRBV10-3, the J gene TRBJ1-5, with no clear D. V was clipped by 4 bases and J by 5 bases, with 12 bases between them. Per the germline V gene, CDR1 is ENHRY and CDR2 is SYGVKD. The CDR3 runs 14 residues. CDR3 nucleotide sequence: TGTGCCATCAGTGGAAATGAGGGTCATCAGCCCCAGCATTTT. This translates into CAISGNEGHQPQHF.

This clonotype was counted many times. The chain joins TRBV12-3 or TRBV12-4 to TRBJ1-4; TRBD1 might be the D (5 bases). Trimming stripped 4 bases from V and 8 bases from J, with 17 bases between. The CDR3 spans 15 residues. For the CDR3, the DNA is TGTGCCAGCAGTTCGCACAGGTCGGTTAAGGAAAAACTGTTTTTT. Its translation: CASSSHRSVKEKLFF.